Below, 24 T cell receptor beta chains from the same sample are listed, as sequenced in a study of T cell responses to AZD1222 COVID-19 vaccine. Only in-frame clones appear in the TCRdb table, and some are missing; sequencing was by immunoSEQ multiplex PCR. Of 120,000 or so clones listed, around 88% were seen once; the top ten hold 6.5% to 7.5%. This sample comprised peripheral blood, obtained 28 days after the second AZD1222 dose. Receptor source: an adult who received the AZD1222 COVID-19 vaccine.

The rearrangement links TRBV3-1 (or the pseudogene TRBV3-2) to TRBJ2-1, with a tentative D call TRBD2 (6 bases). CDR3 length equals 15 residues. Germline CDR1 LGHDT, CDR2 YNNKEL (reference sequence). V dropped 4 bases and J dropped 1 base, with 11 bases sitting between them. This CDR3 reads CASSPLTRSYNEQFF. In DNA form, the CDR3 reads TGTGCCAGCAGCCCGTTGACTAGATCCTACAATGAGCAGTTCTTC.

The V gene is TRBV28, the J gene TRBJ2-7; possible D gene TRBD2, 5 bases. The CDR3 has 15 residues. V lost 7 bases, J lost 1 base, and 17 bases lay in between. Per the germline V gene, CDR1 is MDHEN and CDR2 is SYDVKM. This CDR3 is CASTVLTRRSYEQYF. For the CDR3, the DNA is TGTGCCAGCACCGTACTGACAAGGAGGTCCTACGAGCAGTACTTC.

This sequence joins TRBV2 and TRBJ2-1; tentative D call: TRBD2 (5 bases). The CDR3 totals 17 residues. Trimming left V 2 bases short and J 2 bases short, with 16 bases between. Germline V lookup: CDR1 SNHLY, CDR2 FYNNEI. The CDR3 spells CASSERGPLNPYNEQFF. In DNA, the CDR3 is TGTGCCAGCAGTGAAAGAGGGCCCCTGAACCCCTACAATGAGCAGTTCTTC.

This chain connects TRBV6-6 to TRBJ1-5; maybe TRBD1 (5 bases). This CDR3 is built from 14 residues. Trimming left V 6 bases short and J 7 bases short, with 16 bases between. Per germline, CDR1 MNHNY and CDR2 SVGAGI (reference sequence). In DNA, the CDR3 is TGTGCCAGCAGCCCCCTCGGGGGGAACCAGCCCCAGCATTTT. As protein: CASSPLGGNQPQHF.

The chain is built from TRBV6-2 or TRBV6-3 and TRBJ2-7, with 13 positions matching TRBD2. The CDR3 totals 15 residues. V trimming: 5 bases; J trimming: 3 bases; junction bases outside the gene matches: 4. CDR1 is MNHEY, CDR2 SVGEGT, per germline. CDR3 sequence reads: CASSSRTSGSYEQYF. CDR3 sequence (DNA): TGTGCCAGCAGTAGCAGGACTAGCGGGAGCTACGAGCAGTACTTC.

This chain joins TRBV27 and TRBJ1-5; no reliable D call. CDR3 length equals 14 residues. V was pared by 7 bases and J by 0 bases, with 10 bases between. Germline V gives CDR1 MNHEY, CDR2 SMNVEV (reference sequence). CDR3 nucleotide sequence: TGTGCCAGCAACGGAGGGTATAGCAATCAGCCCCAGCATTTT. Residues: CASNGGYSNQPQHF.

The J gene is TRBJ2-2, the V gene TRBV15; TRBD2 matches 8 bases. Germline loops: CDR1 LNHNV, CDR2 YYDKDF (reference sequence). V gave up 1 base and J gave up 0 bases; unmatched junction bases: 13. The CDR3 has 20 residues. CDR3 loop: CATSRGHSTAGDPNTGELFF. DNA for the CDR3: TGTGCCACCAGCAGAGGCCACAGTACAGCGGGGGACCCGAACACCGGGGAGCTGTTTTTT. The whole variable domain, filled in from reference TRBV15 and TRBJ2-2, reads DAMVIQNPRYQVTQFGKPVTLSCSQTLNHNVMYWYQQKSSQAPKLLFHYYDKDFNNEADTPDNFQSRRPNTSFCFLDIRSPGLGDTAMYLCATSRGHSTAGDPNTGELFFGEGSRLTVL.

The CDR3 nucleotides are TGTGCCACCAGCACTTTACAGGGGGCTCGAGGCTACACCTTC. This codes for CATSTLQGARGYTF. The chain is built from TRBV15 and TRBJ1-2; 9 bases line up with TRBD1. The length of the CDR3 is 14 residues. The V and J ends lost 4 bases and 8 bases, in that order; junction bases with no gene match: 8. Germline V gene lookup returns CDR1 LNHNV and CDR2 YYDKDF (reference sequence). Full variable domain (missing parts from reference TRBV15 and TRBJ1-2): DAMVIQNPRYQVTQFGKPVTLSCSQTLNHNVMYWYQQKSSQAPKLLFHYYDKDFNNEADTPDNFQSRRPNTSFCFLDIRSPGLGDTAMYLCATSTLQGARGYTFGSGTRLTVV.

The J gene is TRBJ2-7, the V gene TRBV11-3, with 7 bases aligning to TRBD2. V trimming: 3 bases; J trimming: 0 bases; junction bases outside the gene matches: 8. The CDR3 is 16 residues long. CDR1 SGHNT and CDR2 YENEEA come from the germline V gene. The CDR3, as DNA: TGTGCCAGCAGCTTCACTAGCGTTTTTAGCTCCTACGAGCAGTACTTC. Its translation: CASSFTSVFSSYEQYF.

V is TRBV12-3 or TRBV12-4 and J is TRBJ1-2; D is unclear. This CDR3 has 13 amino acids. V shed 2 bases and J shed 6 bases, with 10 bases lying between them. The CDR3: CASSLSSSDGYTF. CDR3 coding DNA: TGTGCCAGCAGTTTAAGCAGTTCGGATGGCTACACCTTC.

This clone appeared a single time. This chain uses TRBV5-1 with TRBJ2-5, with 11 bases identical to TRBD1. The CDR3 sequence is 15 residues long. CDR1 is SGHRS, CDR2 YFSETQ, per germline. Trimming took 4 bases from V and 5 from J; bases not matched to a gene: 7. CDR3 bases: TGCGCCAGCAGCGCGGGACAGGGGGAGTGGGAGACCCAGTACTTC. The encoded protein is CASSAGQGEWETQYF.

The chain links TRBV19 to TRBJ2-1; D possibly corresponds to TRBD2 (6 bases). V lost 6 bases, J lost 6 bases, and 24 bases lay in between. Germline values: CDR1 LNHDA, CDR2 SQIVND (reference sequence). This CDR3 comprises 17 residues. The CDR3 region is CASSLSLPGVEGNEQFF. The CDR3 coding sequence is TGTGCCAGTAGCCTATCCCTTCCGGGAGTGGAGGGCAATGAGCAGTTCTTC.

V gene TRBV6-6 combines with J gene TRBJ2-7; D remains ambiguous. Germline V gives CDR1 MNHNY, CDR2 SVGAGI (reference sequence). The CDR3 spans 13 residues. Trimming pared 0 bases from V and 6 bases from J, leaving 9 bases between. The CDR3: CASSYSGQFEQYF. The CDR3 nucleotides read TGTGCCAGCAGTTACTCGGGTCAGTTCGAGCAGTACTTC.

Concerning this clone: Other nucleotide sequences from this sample produce the same CDR3. The gene calls are TRBV6-5 and TRBJ2-6; no clear D. The CDR3 runs to 15 residues. Per the germline V gene, CDR1 is MNHEY and CDR2 is SVGAGI. Between the trimmed V and J ends, which lost 0 bases and 1 base, there was a span of 4 bases. CDR3 in amino acids: CASSYSGSGANVLTF. CDR3 coding DNA: TGTGCCAGCAGTTACTCAGGATCTGGGGCCAACGTCCTGACTTTC.

This chain uses TRBV11-3 with TRBJ1-3; D gene ambiguous. V lost 1 base and J lost 4, with 8 bases in between. Germline CDR1 reads SGHNT; CDR2 reads YENEEA. The CDR3 has 14 residues. CDR3 amino acids: CASSLALLGNTIYF. The DNA of the CDR3 is TGTGCCAGCAGCTTAGCTCTACTCGGAAACACCATATATTTT.

The rearrangement links TRBV18 to TRBJ2-5; 8 bases line up with TRBD1. Germline V gene sequence: CDR1 KGHSH, CDR2 LQKENI. This CDR3 region has 14 residues. V trimming: 4 bases; J trimming: 3 bases; junction bases outside the gene matches: 4. The CDR3 spells CASSQGQAKETQYF. The CDR3 DNA reads TGTGCCAGCTCACAGGGACAGGCGAAAGAGACCCAGTACTTC.

The chain employs TRBV9 and TRBJ2-5; D is ambiguous. This CDR3 is 13 amino acids long. Trimming removed 0 bases from V and 2 bases from J, with 5 bases in between. Germline V gene lookup returns CDR1 SGDLS and CDR2 YYNGEE. CDR3 DNA sequence: TGTGCCAGCAGCGTAGACTCTCAAGAGACCCAGTACTTC. This encodes CASSVDSQETQYF.

This rearrangement joins TRBV5-1 to TRBJ2-3; 7 nucleotides align to TRBD2. The CDR3 has 15 residues. Germline assignment: CDR1 SGHRS and CDR2 YFSETQ. The V segment lost 0 bases and the J segment 5 bases; nucleotides outside the gene matches: 6. The CDR3 DNA reads TGCGCCAGCAGCTTGGCGGGACTATCGATAGATACGCAGTATTTT. Translation: CASSLAGLSIDTQYF.

Only one count was recorded for this clone. The rearrangement links TRBV19 to TRBJ2-7; D might be TRBD1 or TRBD2, each matching 5 bases. The germline V gene encodes CDR1 LNHDA and CDR2 SQIVND (reference sequence). Trimming cost V 3 bases and J 1 base, with 7 bases left between them. There are 13 residues in the CDR3. Here the CDR3 DNA reads TGTGCCAGTAGTATTTGGGGGTCCTACGAGCAGTACTTC. Encoded protein: CASSIWGSYEQYF.

This chain joins TRBV6-5 and TRBJ1-4, with 8 bases matching TRBD1. The CDR3 runs 15 residues. Trimming cost V 2 bases and J 4 bases; bases outside gene matches: 3. From germline, CDR1 is MNHEY and CDR2 SVGAGI. CDR3 residues: CASSYQTGDNEKLFF. CDR3 DNA: TGTGCCAGCAGTTACCAGACAGGGGATAATGAAAAACTGTTTTTT.

The chain employs TRBV15 and TRBJ2-1; a possible D gene is TRBD2 (6 bases). The germline V and J ends were trimmed by 4 bases and 4 bases, with 20 bases remaining between them. This CDR3 is 17 amino acids long. Germline loops: CDR1 LNHNV, CDR2 YYDKDF (reference sequence). This CDR3 is CATSTPPSGRGYNEQFF. The CDR3, as DNA: TGTGCCACCAGCACCCCCCCCAGCGGGCGAGGATACAATGAGCAGTTCTTC.

The J gene is TRBJ2-3, the V gene TRBV15, with D possibly matching TRBD1 (7 bases). CDR3 size: 16 residues. Germline CDR1 reads LNHNV; CDR2 reads YYDKDF (reference sequence). Trimming removed 5 bases at V and 1 base at J, with 16 bases between. The CDR3 spells CATSGGDSERTDTQYF. CDR3 bases: TGTGCCACCAGCGGAGGGGACAGTGAACGCACAGATACGCAGTATTTT. Filled out from reference TRBV15 and TRBJ2-3, the complete variable domain reads DAMVIQNPRYQVTQFGKPVTLSCSQTLNHNVMYWYQQKSSQAPKLLFHYYDKDFNNEADTPDNFQSRRPNTSFCFLDIRSPGLGDTAMYLCATSGGDSERTDTQYFGPGTRLTVL.

In this sample, this clone turned up once. J is TRBJ2-2 and V is TRBV19, with 9 bases aligning to TRBD2. The V and J ends lost 4 bases and 7 bases, in that order; junction bases with no gene match: 1. This CDR3 contains 13 residues. The germline gives CDR1 LNHDA, CDR2 SQIVND (reference sequence). CDR3 in amino acids: CASSRTSDGELFF. CDR3 nucleotide sequence: TGTGCCAGTAGTAGGACTAGCGACGGGGAGCTGTTTTTT.

The chain carries TRBV21-1 and TRBJ1-2; TRBD1, the table's D call, lacks a check against the DNA. TRBV21-1 is a listed pseudogene. The CDR3 is made up of 13 amino acids. The CDR3 region is CASSTGQIYGYTF. For the CDR3, the DNA is TGTGCCAGCAGTACGGGACAAATCTATGGCTACACCTTC.